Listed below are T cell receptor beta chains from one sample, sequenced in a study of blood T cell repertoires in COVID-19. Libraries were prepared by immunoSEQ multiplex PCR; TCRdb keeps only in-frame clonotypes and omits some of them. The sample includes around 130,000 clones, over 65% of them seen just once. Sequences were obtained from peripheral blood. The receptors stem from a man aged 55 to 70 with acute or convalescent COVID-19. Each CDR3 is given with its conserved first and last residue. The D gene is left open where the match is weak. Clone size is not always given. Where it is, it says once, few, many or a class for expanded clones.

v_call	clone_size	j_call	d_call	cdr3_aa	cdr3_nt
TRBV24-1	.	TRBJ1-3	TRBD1	CATSDHGTGASGNTIYF	TGTGCCACCAGTGACCATGGGACAGGGGCCTCTGGAAACACCATATATTTT
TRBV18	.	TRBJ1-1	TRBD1	CASSPPLSGGVTEAFF	TGTGCCAGCTCACCACCGTTGTCAGGGGGTGTCACTGAAGCTTTCTTT
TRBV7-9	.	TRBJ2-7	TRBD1	CASRDRDNEQYF	TGTGCCAGCCGGGACAGGGACAACGAGCAGTACTTC
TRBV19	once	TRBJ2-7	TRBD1	CASSSTGTGGNEQYF	TGTGCCAGTAGTTCGACCGGGACAGGGGGCAACGAGCAGTACTTC
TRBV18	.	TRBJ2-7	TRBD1	CASSVGTGGFNEQYF	TGTGCCAGCTCAGTCGGGACAGGGGGGTTCAACGAGCAGTACTTC
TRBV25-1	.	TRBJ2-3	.	CASSSSGTDTQYF	TGTGCCAGCAGTTCAAGCGGGACAGATACGCAGTATTTT
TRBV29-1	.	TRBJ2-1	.	CSVEGGNEQFF	TGCAGCGTTGAAGGAGGCAATGAGCAGTTCTTC
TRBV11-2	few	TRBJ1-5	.	CASSLTGQGPWQPQHF	TGTGCCAGCAGCTTAACCGGCCAGGGGCCTTGGCAGCCCCAGCATTTT
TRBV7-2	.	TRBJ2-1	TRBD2	CASRGLAEGSEQFF	TGTGCCAGTAGAGGTCTAGCGGAGGGGAGTGAGCAGTTCTTC
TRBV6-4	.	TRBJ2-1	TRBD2	CASSKVPGLADNEQFF	TGTGCCAGCAGTAAAGTCCCGGGACTAGCGGACAATGAGCAGTTCTTC
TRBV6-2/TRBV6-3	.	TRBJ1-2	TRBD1	CASSYSDRATGYTF	TGTGCCAGCAGTTATTCCGACAGGGCCACTGGCTACACCTTC
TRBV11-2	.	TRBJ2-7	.	CASSLSSYEQYF	TGTGCCAGCAGCTTGAGCTCCTACGAGCAGTACTTC
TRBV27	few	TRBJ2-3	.	CASSLGASTDTQYF	TGTGCCAGCAGTTTAGGAGCTAGCACAGATACGCAGTATTTT
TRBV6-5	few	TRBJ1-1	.	CASSYSRNTEAFF	TGTGCCAGCAGTTACTCGAGGAACACTGAAGCTTTCTTT
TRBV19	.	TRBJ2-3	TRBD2	CASRKGGSSTDTQYF	TGTGCCAGTAGGAAGGGAGGGTCTAGCACAGATACGCAGTATTTT
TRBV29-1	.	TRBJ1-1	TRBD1	CSVAQDRDRGTEAFF	TGCAGCGTGGCCCAGGACCGGGACAGGGGAACTGAAGCTTTCTTT
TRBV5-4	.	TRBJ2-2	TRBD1	CASHSPGQGTGELFF	TGTGCCAGCCACTCCCCGGGACAGGGTACCGGGGAGCTGTTTTTT
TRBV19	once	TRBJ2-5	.	CASSIVGQSQETQYF	TGTGCCAGTAGTATAGTTGGACAGTCCCAAGAGACCCAGTACTTC
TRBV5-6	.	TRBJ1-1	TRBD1	CASRLGQGFPEAFF	TGTGCCAGCAGACTGGGACAGGGGTTTCCTGAAGCTTTCTTT
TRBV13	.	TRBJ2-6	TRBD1	CASSRDSGSGANVLTF	TGTGCCAGCAGCCGGGACAGCGGCTCTGGGGCCAACGTCCTGACTTTC
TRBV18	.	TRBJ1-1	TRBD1	CASSSTGREAFF	TGTGCCAGCTCGTCGACAGGGCGGGAAGCTTTCTTT
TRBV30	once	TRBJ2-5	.	CAWSVSPRGQETQYF	TGTGCCTGGAGTGTAAGTCCCAGGGGCCAAGAGACCCAGTACTTC
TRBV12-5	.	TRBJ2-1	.	CASGLFDREDEQFF	TGTGCTAGTGGTTTGTTCGACAGGGAGGATGAGCAGTTCTTC
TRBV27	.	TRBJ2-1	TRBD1	CASSPPDRTNNEQFF	TGTGCCAGCAGTCCACCGGACAGGACAAACAATGAGCAGTTCTTC
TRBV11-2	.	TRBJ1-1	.	CASSLGQVNTEAFF	TGTGCCAGCAGCTTAGGGCAGGTGAACACTGAAGCTTTCTTT
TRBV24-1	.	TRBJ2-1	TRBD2	CATSDHGLAGYNEQFF	TGTGCCACCAGTGATCATGGACTAGCGGGGTACAATGAGCAGTTCTTC
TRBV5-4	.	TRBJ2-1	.	CASSLGALYNEQFF	TGTGCCAGCAGCTTGGGGGCGCTTTACAATGAGCAGTTCTTC
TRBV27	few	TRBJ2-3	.	CASVPRGTIPDTQYF	TGTGCCAGCGTCCCCCGGGGGACCATCCCCGATACGCAGTATTTT
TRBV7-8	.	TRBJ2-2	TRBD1	CASSLPQGQEEQWDTGELFF	TGTGCCAGCAGCCTTCCCCAGGGACAGGAGGAACAATGGGACACCGGGGAGCTGTTTTTT
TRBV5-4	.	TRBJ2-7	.	CASSLGGLYEQYF	TGTGCCAGCAGCTTGGGGGGACTCTACGAGCAGTACTTC
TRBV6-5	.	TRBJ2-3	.	CASSYSGLATDTQYF	TGTGCCAGCAGTTACTCCGGACTCGCCACAGATACGCAGTATTTT
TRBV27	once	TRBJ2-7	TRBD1	CASSQGQGVHEQYF	TGTGCCAGCAGTCAGGGACAGGGAGTCCACGAGCAGTACTTC
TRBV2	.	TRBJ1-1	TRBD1	CASRRGQGSNTEAFF	TGTGCCAGCAGGCGCGGACAGGGGTCCAACACTGAAGCTTTCTTT
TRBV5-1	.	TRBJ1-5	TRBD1	CASSPDRGGNQPQHF	TGCGCCAGCAGCCCGGACAGGGGTGGCAATCAGCCCCAGCATTTT
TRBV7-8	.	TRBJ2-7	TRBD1	CASSFGDRVYEQYF	TGTGCCAGCAGCTTTGGGGACAGGGTGTACGAGCAGTACTTC
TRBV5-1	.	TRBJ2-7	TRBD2	CASSPGIAGVYEQYF	TGCGCCAGCAGCCCCGGTATAGCGGGAGTTTACGAGCAGTACTTC
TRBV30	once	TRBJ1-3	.	CATPGHGVNTIYF	TGTGCCACGCCGGGACACGGTGTAAACACCATATATTTT
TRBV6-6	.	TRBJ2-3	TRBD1	CATSRGQTDTQYF	TGTGCCACCTCCAGGGGGCAAACAGATACGCAGTATTTT
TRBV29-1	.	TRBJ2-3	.	CSVLGGLGTDTQYF	TGCAGCGTGCTGGGCGGGCTCGGCACAGATACGCAGTATTTT
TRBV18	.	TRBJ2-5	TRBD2	CASSPGTIHETQYF	TGTGCCAGCTCACCAGGGACTATCCATGAGACCCAGTACTTC
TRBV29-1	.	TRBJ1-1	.	CSVRSGLVTEAFF	TGCAGCGTCCGTTCAGGGTTGGTCACTGAAGCTTTCTTT
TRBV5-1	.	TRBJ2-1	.	CASSLASEEKQFF	TGCGCCAGCAGCTTGGCTTCGGAGGAGAAGCAGTTCTTC
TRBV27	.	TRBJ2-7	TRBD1	CASRDRLHSYEQYF	TGTGCCAGCCGGGACAGACTTCACTCCTACGAGCAGTACTTC
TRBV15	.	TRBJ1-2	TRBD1	CATSSTGGQYGYTF	TGTGCCACCAGCTCGACAGGGGGCCAATATGGCTACACCTTC
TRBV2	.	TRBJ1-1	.	CASSEGVGFGTEAFF	TGTGCCAGCAGTGAAGGGGTGGGCTTCGGCACTGAAGCTTTCTTT
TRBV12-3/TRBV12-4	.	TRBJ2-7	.	CASSRSLYEQYF	TGTGCCAGCAGTCGTTCTCTATACGAGCAGTACTTC
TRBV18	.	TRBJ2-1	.	CASSAQGFDEQFF	TGTGCCAGCTCAGCCCAGGGGTTTGATGAGCAGTTCTTC
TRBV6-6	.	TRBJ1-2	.	CASSSTDNYGYTF	TGTGCCAGCAGTTCGACAGATAACTATGGCTACACCTTC
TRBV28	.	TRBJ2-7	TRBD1	CASSLLQGAGEQYF	TGTGCCAGCAGTTTGTTACAGGGGGCTGGCGAGCAGTACTTC
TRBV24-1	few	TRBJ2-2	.	CATSNDFPTGELFF	TGTGCCACCAGTAACGACTTTCCCACCGGGGAGCTGTTTTTT
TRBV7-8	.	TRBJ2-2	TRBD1	CASSLGQGTNTGELFF	TGTGCCAGCAGCTTGGGACAGGGGACTAACACCGGGGAGCTGTTTTTT
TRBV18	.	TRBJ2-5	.	CASSLTAEQETQYF	TGTGCCAGCTCCCTAACGGCGGAACAAGAGACCCAGTACTTC
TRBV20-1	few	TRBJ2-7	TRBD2	CSASDVRLAGGIRGEQYF	TGCAGTGCTAGTGACGTCCGACTAGCGGGAGGGATAAGAGGGGAGCAGTACTTC
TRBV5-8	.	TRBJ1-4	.	CASSLVGGTNEKLFF	TGTGCCAGCAGCTTGGTCGGGGGAACTAATGAAAAACTGTTTTTT
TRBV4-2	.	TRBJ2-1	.	CASSRDSELPYNEQFF	TGTGCCAGCAGCCGTGATAGCGAGCTGCCCTACAATGAGCAGTTCTTC